The 18 T cell receptor beta chains below were found in one sample sequenced in a study of OX40 agonist ivuxolimab in advanced cancers. Generated by immunoSEQ multiplex PCR, the TCRdb table keeps only in-frame clones and is missing some. The sample consists of tens of thousands of clones, around 94% of them appearing once. The source material was CD4+ or CD8+ T cells sorted from blood, sampled in a trial of the OX40 agonist ivuxolimab. These receptors came from an adult with an advanced solid tumor such as melanoma, head and neck, liver or kidney cancer.

The rearrangement joins TRBV7-3 to TRBJ2-5, with D maybe TRBD1 (6 bases). V lost 4 bases and J lost 0, with 9 bases in between. Germline assignment: CDR1 SGHTA and CDR2 FQGTGA. The CDR3 length is 14 residues. This chain's CDR3 is CASSSTGYQETQYF. CDR3 coding DNA: TGTGCCAGCAGCTCTACAGGGTACCAAGAGACCCAGTACTTC. The whole variable domain, remainder taken from reference TRBV7-3 and TRBJ2-5, is GAGVSQTPSNKVTEKGKYVELRCDPISGHTALYWYRQSLGQGPEFLIYFQGTGAADDSGLPNDRFFAVRPEGSVSTLKIQRTERGDSAVYLCASSSTGYQETQYFGPGTRLLVL.

The chain joins TRBV4-1 to TRBJ2-3; D is unresolved. Per the germline V gene, CDR1 is MGHRA and CDR2 is YSYEKL. The germline V and J ends were trimmed by 2 bases and 1 base, with 10 bases remaining between them. CDR3 size: 15 residues. The CDR3 sequence: CASSQTPGGTDTQYF. The DNA of the CDR3 is TGCGCCAGCAGCCAAACCCCGGGTGGCACAGATACGCAGTATTTT.

The chain has TRBV5-6 and TRBJ2-7; D gene unclear. Deletions cut 0 bases from V and 6 bases from J, with 10 bases between. Germline V lookup: CDR1 SGHDT, CDR2 YYEEEE. CDR3 length: 13 residues. The CDR3 loop is CASSLGPGSEQYF. In DNA form, the CDR3 reads TGTGCCAGCAGCTTGGGCCCGGGCTCCGAGCAGTACTTC. The full variable domain, in which reference TRBV5-6 and TRBJ2-7 provide the parts outside the CDR3, is DAGVTQSPTHLIKTRGQQVTLRCSPKSGHDTVSWYQQALGQGPQFIFQYYEEEERQRGNFPDRFSGHQFPNYSSELNVNALLLGDSALYLCASSLGPGSEQYFGPGTRLTVT.

This chain uses TRBV4-3 with TRBJ2-3; 7 bases are a match to TRBD2. The CDR3 has 15 residues. Germline-derived CDR1 and CDR2 are LGHNA and YSLEER. With 4 bases clipped from V and 5 bases from J, the junction kept 9 bases outside the gene matches. CDR3 coding DNA: TGCGCCAGCAGCCCCCGGTGGAGCGGGGAAGATACGCAGTATTTT. Translating it yields CASSPRWSGEDTQYF.

The V call is TRBV28, the J call TRBJ1-5, with no clear D. Per germline, CDR1 MDHEN and CDR2 SYDVKM. The V end lost 2 bases, the J end lost 2 bases, and 10 bases lay between the germline ends. The CDR3 is 15 amino acids. The CDR3 loop reads CASSLKGMGNQPQHF. The CDR3 nucleotides are TGTGCCAGCAGTTTAAAAGGGATGGGCAATCAGCCCCAGCATTTT.

The chain recombines TRBV7-9 with TRBJ1-1; 8 positions match TRBD1. V lost 4 bases, J lost 1 base, and 8 bases stayed unmatched. The CDR3 covers 16 residues. The germline CDR1 and CDR2 sequences are SEHNR and FQNEAQ (reference sequence). CDR3 residues: CASSSLGQGRNTEAFF. In DNA, the CDR3 is TGTGCCAGCAGCTCCCTAGGACAGGGTAGGAACACTGAAGCTTTCTTT.

CDR3 bases: TGTGCCAGCAGTTTGCAAGGGGGCAACGGGGAGCTGTTTTTT. Its translation: CASSLQGGNGELFF. This chain links TRBV27 with TRBJ2-2; TRBD1 aligns across 7 bases. Germline loops: CDR1 MNHEY, CDR2 SMNVEV (reference sequence). Losses at the gene ends were 3 bases for V and 7 bases for J; bases not matched to a gene: 5. The CDR3 sequence is 14 residues long.

This clone has only a few counts. CDR3 protein: CASSQRAHPHF. CDR3 DNA: TGCGCCAGCAGTCAAAGGGCTCATCCCCACTTT. The chain has TRBV10-1 and TRBJ1-6; D is unclear. Germline V CDR1 and CDR2: WNHNN, SYGVQD (reference sequence). The CDR3 spans 11 residues. V lost 5 bases to trimming and J lost 18 bases, with 14 bases between them.

This chain uses TRBV27 with TRBJ1-2; D is possibly TRBD1 (5 bases). The CDR3 spans 14 residues. The V end lost 4 bases, the J end lost 6 bases, and 15 bases lay between the germline ends. Germline CDR1 is MNHEY and CDR2 is SMNVEV (reference sequence). The CDR3 DNA sequence: TGTGCCAGCAGTTCCTCCAGGGTCTCGAATGGCTACACCTTC. It specifies CASSSSRVSNGYTF.

The chain recombines TRBV5-6 with TRBJ1-5, with 8 bases that match TRBD1. J gave up 6 bases and V 7 bases, and 6 bases lay outside the gene matches. The CDR3 consists of 13 residues. Germline CDR1 reads SGHDT; CDR2 reads YYEEEE. In DNA, the CDR3 is TGTGCCAGCGCAGGGGGCGGGAGTCAGCCCCAGCATTTT. It specifies CASAGGGSQPQHF.

This sequence joins TRBV4-3 and TRBJ2-7; 8 nucleotides align to TRBD1. The germline V gene encodes CDR1 LGHNA and CDR2 YSLEER. The length of the CDR3 is 17 residues. After removal of 0 bases from V and 2 bases from J, the junction contained 9 bases not matched to a gene. DNA of the CDR3: TGCGCCAGCAGCCAAGATCTTTCCGGACAGGGTACCTACGAGCAGTACTTC. Translated: CASSQDLSGQGTYEQYF.

The chain combines TRBV2 with TRBJ2-3; 7 nucleotides line up with TRBD2. Germline values: CDR1 SNHLY, CDR2 FYNNEI. The CDR3 is 17 residues long. Unmatched junction bases numbered 13, after V lost 4 bases and J lost 3 bases. The CDR3 region is CASSGRIGLGPTDTQYF. The CDR3 coding sequence is TGTGCCAGCAGTGGAAGAATTGGACTAGGCCCGACAGATACGCAGTATTTT.

The chain couples TRBV7-9 to TRBJ1-1; unclear D gene. Trimming removed 2 bases at V and 2 bases at J, with 9 bases between. The CDR3 length is 14 residues. From germline, CDR1 is SEHNR and CDR2 FQNEAQ (reference sequence). CDR3 sequence (DNA): TGTGCCAGCAGCTTACTGGGTACTAACACTGAAGCTTTCTTT. Its translation is CASSLLGTNTEAFF.

This chain connects TRBV7-8 to TRBJ2-5; 8 bases line up with TRBD2. There are 16 residues in the CDR3. V lost 7 bases to trimming and J lost 5 bases; unmatched junction nucleotides: 15. Germline CDR1 is SGHVS and CDR2 is FQNEAQ. The CDR3 bases are TGTGCCAGCACGGTATTAAACGGGAGGGCGGGGGAGACCCAGTACTTC. Translating it yields CASTVLNGRAGETQYF. The complete variable domain, with remaining parts taken from reference TRBV7-8 and TRBJ2-5, reads GAGVSQSPRYKVAKRGQDVALRCDPISGHVSLFWYQQALGQGPEFLTYFQNEAQLDKSGLPSDRFFAERPEGSVSTLKIQRTQQEDSAVYLCASTVLNGRAGETQYFGPGTRLLVL.

This rearrangement joins TRBV11-2 to TRBJ2-7, with unresolved D. V was trimmed by 3 bases and J by 3 bases, leaving 6 bases between them. CDR3 length equals 12 residues. Germline-derived CDR1 and CDR2 are SGHAT and FQNNGV. CDR3 residues: CASSFDLYEQYF. CDR3 coding DNA: TGTGCCAGCAGCTTCGATCTCTACGAGCAGTACTTC. The whole variable domain, remainder taken from reference TRBV11-2 and TRBJ2-7, is EAGVAQSPRYKIIEKRQSVAFWCNPISGHATLYWYQQILGQGPKLLIQFQNNGVVDDSQLPKDRFSAERLKGVDSTLKIQPAKLEDSAVYLCASSFDLYEQYFGPGTRLTVT.

In the case of this clone: The germline gene is not matched at one end of the junction; a read error may be the cause. V gene TRBV7-9 combines with J gene TRBJ2-1; TRBD2 matches at 12 bases. CDR1 and CDR2 from the germline V gene are SEHNR and FQNEAQ (reference sequence). This CDR3 region has 15 residues. CDR3 bases: TGTGCCAGCAGCCTAGCGGGAGGGGACTACAATGAGCAGTTCTTC. Amino acid sequence: CASSLAGGDYNEQFF.

This CDR3 is CASSLEAMNTGELFF. DNA for the CDR3: TGTGCCAGCAGCTTGGAAGCTATGAACACCGGGGAGCTGTTTTTT. V and J are TRBV5-8 and TRBJ2-2; no reliable D call. Trimming took off 0 bases at V and 1 base at J, with 7 bases between the two ends. This CDR3 region has 15 residues. The germline V gene has CDR1 SGHTS and CDR2 YDEGEE.

This chain links TRBV27 with TRBJ1-1; possible D gene TRBD1, 6 bases. CDR3 length: 13 amino acids. Trimming took off 6 bases at V and 4 bases at J, with 12 bases between the two ends. The germline V gene encodes CDR1 MNHEY and CDR2 SMNVEV (reference sequence). The CDR3 DNA reads as TGTGCCAGCAGCTCAAGGGGGAGCACTGAAGCTTTCTTT. Protein: CASSSRGSTEAFF.